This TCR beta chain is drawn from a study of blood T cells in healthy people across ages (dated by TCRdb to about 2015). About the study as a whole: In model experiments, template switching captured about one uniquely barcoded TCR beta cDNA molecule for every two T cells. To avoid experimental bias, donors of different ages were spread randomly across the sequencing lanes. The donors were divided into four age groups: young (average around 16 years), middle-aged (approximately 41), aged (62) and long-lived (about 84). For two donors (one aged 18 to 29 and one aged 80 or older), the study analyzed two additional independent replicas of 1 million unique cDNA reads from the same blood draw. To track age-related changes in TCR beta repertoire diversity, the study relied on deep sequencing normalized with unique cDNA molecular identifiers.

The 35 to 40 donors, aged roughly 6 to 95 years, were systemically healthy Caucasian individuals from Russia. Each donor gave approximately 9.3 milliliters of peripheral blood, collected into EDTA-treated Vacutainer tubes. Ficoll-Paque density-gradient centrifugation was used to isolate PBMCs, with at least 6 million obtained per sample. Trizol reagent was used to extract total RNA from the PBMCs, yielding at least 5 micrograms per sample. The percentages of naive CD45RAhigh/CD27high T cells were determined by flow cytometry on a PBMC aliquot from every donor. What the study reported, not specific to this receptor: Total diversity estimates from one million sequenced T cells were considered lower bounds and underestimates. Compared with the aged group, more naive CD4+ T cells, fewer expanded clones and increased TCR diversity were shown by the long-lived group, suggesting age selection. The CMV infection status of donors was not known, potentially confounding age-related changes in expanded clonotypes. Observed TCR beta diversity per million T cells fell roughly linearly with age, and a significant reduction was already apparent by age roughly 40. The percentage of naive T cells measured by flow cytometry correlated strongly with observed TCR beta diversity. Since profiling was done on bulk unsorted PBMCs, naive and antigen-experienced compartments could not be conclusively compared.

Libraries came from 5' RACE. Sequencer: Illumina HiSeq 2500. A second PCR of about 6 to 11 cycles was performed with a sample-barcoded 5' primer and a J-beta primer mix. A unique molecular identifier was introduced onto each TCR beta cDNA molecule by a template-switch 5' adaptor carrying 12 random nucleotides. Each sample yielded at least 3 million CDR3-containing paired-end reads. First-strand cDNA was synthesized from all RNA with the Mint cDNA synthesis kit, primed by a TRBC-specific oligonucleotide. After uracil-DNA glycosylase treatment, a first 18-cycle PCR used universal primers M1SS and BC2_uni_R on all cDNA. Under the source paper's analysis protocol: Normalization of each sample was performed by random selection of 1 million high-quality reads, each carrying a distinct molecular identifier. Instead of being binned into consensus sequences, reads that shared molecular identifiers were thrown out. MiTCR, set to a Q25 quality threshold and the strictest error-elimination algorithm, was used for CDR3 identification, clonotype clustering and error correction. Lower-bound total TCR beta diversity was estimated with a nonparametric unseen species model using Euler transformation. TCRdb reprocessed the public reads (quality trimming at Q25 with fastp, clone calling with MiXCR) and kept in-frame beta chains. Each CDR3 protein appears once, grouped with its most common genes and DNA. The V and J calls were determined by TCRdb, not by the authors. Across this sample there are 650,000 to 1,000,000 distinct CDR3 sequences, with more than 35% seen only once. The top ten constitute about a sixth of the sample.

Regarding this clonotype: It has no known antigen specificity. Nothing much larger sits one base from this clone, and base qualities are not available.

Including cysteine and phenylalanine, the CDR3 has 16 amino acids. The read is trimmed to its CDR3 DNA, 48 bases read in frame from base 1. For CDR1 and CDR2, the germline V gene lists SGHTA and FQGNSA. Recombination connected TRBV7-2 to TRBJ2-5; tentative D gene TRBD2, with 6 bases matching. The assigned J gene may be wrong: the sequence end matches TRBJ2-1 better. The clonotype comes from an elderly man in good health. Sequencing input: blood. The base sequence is TGTGCCAGCAGCGGGCAGACTAGTTTTGGCCAAGAGACCCAGTTCTTC. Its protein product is CASSGQTSFGQETQFF.